A selection of T cell receptor beta chains follows, all from one sample in a study of T cell responses to AZD1222 COVID-19 vaccine. Sequencing used immunoSEQ multiplex PCR; TCRdb keeps in-frame clones, though not all of them. The repertoire has 90,000 to 150,000 clones, around 90% of them found once; the top ten carry under 3%. The input for sequencing was peripheral blood, taken 28 days after the second AZD1222 dose. The receptors stem from an adult who received the AZD1222 COVID-19 vaccine. Each CDR3 is given with its conserved first and last residue.

cdr3_length: 13
v_call: TRBV29-1
cdr3_aa: CSVDGWWRDGYTF

cdr3_length: 14
v_call: TRBV11-1
cdr3_aa: CASGALTGVNEQFF

cdr3_length: 16
v_call: TRBV19
cdr3_aa: CASSFLSGQRNQPQHF

cdr3_length: 15
v_call: TRBV5-1
cdr3_aa: CASSPLTRTIDEQYF

cdr3_length: 13
v_call: TRBV7-2
cdr3_aa: CASSQGVNYGYTF

cdr3_length: 15
v_call: TRBV7-8
cdr3_aa: CASSPSTGGVQPQHF

cdr3_length: 15
v_call: TRBV5-4
cdr3_aa: CASSSLLGRPGELFF

cdr3_length: 15
v_call: TRBV6-5
cdr3_aa: CASREDRAGGNTIYF

cdr3_length: 16
v_call: TRBV3-1/TRBV3-2
cdr3_aa: CASSQGLGLSNQPQHF

cdr3_length: 15
v_call: TRBV19
cdr3_aa: CASTAWLRENYGYTF

cdr3_length: 15
v_call: TRBV7-6
cdr3_aa: CASSLQRGHQETQYF

cdr3_length: 14
v_call: TRBV18
cdr3_aa: CASSLRDSLNEQFF

cdr3_length: 14
v_call: TRBV5-1
cdr3_aa: CASSLGQGASEQYF

cdr3_length: 15
v_call: TRBV15
cdr3_aa: CATSRDRPQANEQFF

cdr3_length: 11
v_call: TRBV6-2/TRBV6-3
cdr3_aa: CASSYTAEQYF

cdr3_length: 16
v_call: TRBV14
cdr3_aa: CASSQTNWAGVLGYTF

cdr3_length: 14
v_call: TRBV16
cdr3_aa: CASRPTRSGHAYTF

cdr3_length: 16
v_call: TRBV7-8
cdr3_aa: CASSRRDRSSYNEQFF

cdr3_length: 13
v_call: TRBV18
cdr3_aa: CASSPAIGTEAFF

cdr3_length: 12
v_call: TRBV6-6
cdr3_aa: CASNGVTLTAFF

cdr3_length: 15
v_call: TRBV9
cdr3_aa: CASSVGGQSSTEAFF

cdr3_length: 14
v_call: TRBV11-3
cdr3_aa: CASSPGGAWNEQFF